This entry features one TCR beta chain sequence. Its antigen remains unidentified. Deletions cut 0 bases from V and 1 base from J, with 9 bases between. The CDR3 contains 15 residues. Germline assignment: CDR1 LNHDA and CDR2 SQIVND (reference sequence). The data were taken from a study of T cell responses to AZD1222 COVID-19 vaccine. The wider study: Pooled samples include second doses given at about 4 or 12 weeks. Study results and limitations: Clonal diversity may have been underestimated, and the donors were mostly white British, with more females than males. Nearly half of spike-specific TCRs reportedly target variant regions that are unmutated in the B.1.351 and B.1.1.7 variants.

Here immunoSEQ multiplex PCR was the method, and the copy in TCRdb shows in-frame clones only, minus some. Of roughly 99,000 clones listed, roughly nine tenths are singletons. The chain couples TRBV19 to TRBJ1-2; D is ambiguous. The material was peripheral blood, obtained on day 0 of AZD1222 vaccination. The TCR sequence derives from an adult in good health. CDR3 amino acids: CASSIDGILNYGYTF. CDR3 sequence (DNA): TGTGCCAGTAGTATAGATGGGATCCTTAACTATGGCTACACCTTC.